Below are 11 T cell receptor beta chains sequenced from a single sample in a study of blood T cell repertoires in COVID-19 (dated by TCRdb to about 2020). Libraries were constructed by the immunoSEQ multiplex PCR assay. TCRdb obtained this table from immuneACCESS and retained in-frame rearrangements with V and J assigned. These tables miss some clones; where compared with another copy, unresolved V genes account for less than half of the shortfall, and the remainder is unexplained. The sample table shows around 370,000 clones, and about 89% are seen once. The biggest ten clones account for under 6.5% of the sample. Material for sequencing was peripheral blood. These receptors all stem from a woman aged 45-65 years with COVID-19, enrolled during active disease.

V is TRBV5-4 and J is TRBJ1-3; 9 positions agree with TRBD1. Trimming removed 3 bases from V and 3 bases from J; junction bases left unmatched: 1. Germline lookup yields CDR1 SGHNT and CDR2 YYREEE (reference sequence). CDR3 size: 14 residues. CDR3: CASSWGQGGNTIYF. CDR3 nucleotides: TGTGCCAGCAGCTGGGGACAGGGTGGAAACACCATATATTTT. Full variable domain (remainder filled in from reference TRBV5-4 and TRBJ1-3): ETGVTQSPTHLIKTRGQQVTLRCSSQSGHNTVSWYQQALGQGPQFIFQYYREEENGRGNFPPRFSGLQFPNYSSELNVNALELDDSALYLCASSWGQGGNTIYFGEGSWLTVV.

This clone was detected only once. The V call is TRBV24-1, the J call TRBJ2-2, with 11 bases lining up with TRBD1. The V segment lost 3 bases and the J segment 6 bases; nucleotides outside the gene matches: 8. The V gene's germline CDR1 is KGHDR and CDR2 SFDVKD. The CDR3 is 17 amino acids. CDR3 sequence reads: CATSDPGTGGLSGELFF. The CDR3, as DNA: TGTGCCACCAGTGATCCCGGGACAGGGGGTCTCTCCGGGGAGCTGTTTTTT.

The chain links TRBV9 to TRBJ1-2; D not certain. The CDR3 loop spans 12 amino acids. V was cut by 2 bases and J by 9 bases, with 11 bases left in between. The V gene's germline CDR1 is SGDLS and CDR2 YYNGEE. The CDR3 DNA reads TGTGCCAGCAGCGTTCCTAGCCTCAGCTACACCTTC. Protein sequence: CASSVPSLSYTF.

The V call is TRBV19, the J call TRBJ2-1; 9 bases fit TRBD1. J lost 9 bases, V lost 6 bases, and 9 bases had no gene match. The CDR3 loop spans 14 amino acids. The germline V gene encodes CDR1 LNHDA and CDR2 SQIVND (reference sequence). CDR3 loop: CASSQTGGKGEQFF. CDR3 coding DNA: TGTGCCAGTAGCCAGACAGGGGGTAAAGGTGAGCAGTTCTTC.

The genes are TRBV4-2 and TRBJ2-7; a weak D match, TRBD1 (5 bases). CDR1 is LGHNA, CDR2 YNFKEQ, per germline. This CDR3 contains 15 residues. V gave up 0 bases and J gave up 1 base, with 10 bases separating them. Here the CDR3 reads CASSQDLRGSYEQYF. The CDR3 DNA reads as TGTGCCAGCAGCCAAGATCTAAGGGGATCCTACGAGCAGTACTTC.

The chain joins TRBV7-3 to TRBJ2-1; TRBD2 matches 9 bases. CDR3 length: 15 residues. V was clipped by 2 bases and J by 8 bases; unmatched bases: 7. Germline loops: CDR1 SGHTA, CDR2 FQGTGA. The chain's CDR3 is CASSLLAGGRDEQFF. As DNA, the CDR3 is TGTGCCAGCAGCTTATTGGCGGGAGGGCGTGATGAGCAGTTCTTC.

This chain connects TRBV7-9 to TRBJ2-6, with D hard to call. The germline V gene encodes CDR1 SEHNR and CDR2 FQNEAQ (reference sequence). Trimming removed 6 bases at V and 4 bases at J, with 13 bases between. This CDR3 is built from 15 residues. Here the CDR3 reads CASSKTRWGANVLTF. The CDR3 DNA sequence: TGTGCCAGCAGTAAAACGCGCTGGGGGGCCAACGTCCTGACTTTC.

V is TRBV27 and J is TRBJ2-1; the D gene is possibly TRBD1 (5 bases). The CDR3 extends over 13 amino acids. V was cut by 2 bases and J by 8 bases, with 10 bases left in between. CDR1 is MNHEY and CDR2 is SMNVEV in the germline V gene (reference sequence). The CDR3 nucleotides are TGTGCCAGCAGTTTAGGGCAGGGCTATGAGCAGTTCTTC. It specifies CASSLGQGYEQFF.

This chain joins TRBV7-2 and TRBJ2-4; 13 nucleotides line up with TRBD2. J was trimmed by 3 bases and V by 3 bases; bases with no gene match: 11. This CDR3 has 19 amino acids. Germline V gene sequence: CDR1 SGHTA, CDR2 FQGNSA. CDR3 nucleotide sequence: TGTGCCAGCAGCTTGACCGGGACTAGCGGGATTGGGGACAAAAACATTCAGTACTTC. Its protein is CASSLTGTSGIGDKNIQYF.

The V and J genes are TRBV4-2 and TRBJ2-7; TRBD2 might be the D (5 bases). Deletions cut 2 bases from V and 2 bases from J, with 25 bases between. Germline V gene data show CDR1 as LGHNA and CDR2 as YNFKEQ. This CDR3 region has 19 residues. CDR3 amino acids: CASSQLQGLVATDTYEQYF. The CDR3 nucleotides are TGTGCCAGCAGCCAACTCCAAGGACTGGTCGCAACCGATACCTACGAGCAGTACTTC.

The rearrangement uses TRBV27 and TRBJ2-1, with 7 nucleotides matching TRBD1. Germline V lookup: CDR1 MNHEY, CDR2 SMNVEV (reference sequence). Losses at the gene ends were 5 bases for V and 6 bases for J; bases not matched to a gene: 13. The CDR3 consists of 16 residues. The CDR3 loop reads CASSPLDLTGPNEQFF. As DNA, the CDR3 is TGTGCCAGCAGTCCACTAGATCTGACAGGGCCCAATGAGCAGTTCTTC.